What follows describes a single T cell receptor (beta chain). The specificity of this receptor is unknown. The sample holds no much larger clone one base away, and base qualities are not on file. Relative to germline, V is 2 bases shorter and J is 7 bases shorter, with 12 bases between their ends. From the germline V gene, CDR1 is SGHTS and CDR2 is YDEGEE. From the cysteine up to the phenylalanine, the CDR3 has a length of 14 residues. CDR3 DNA only is kept here, 42 bases in frame from base 1. TCR beta rearrangements were amplified from genomic DNA isolated from peripheral blood, not from sorted cells or RNA. Rearranged TRB sequences spanning V, D and J segments were amplified in a multiplex touch-down PCR with a mixed TRB-A/B primer pool. Two consecutive PCR reactions with Phusion HS II polymerase added Illumina adapters and sample indices to the amplicons. Amplicons were gel-purified with the NucleoSpin Gel and PCR Clean-up kit, then checked with Qubit and an Agilent 2100 Bioanalyzer. The libraries were sequenced on an Illumina MiSeq with 600-cycle, single-indexed, paired-end runs. In the source study's methods: Processing of the TRB sequences was carried out with MiXCR versions 2.12 and 3.0.5. A clone was defined as each unique CDR3 nucleotide sequence, and only productive sequences supported by at least two reads were kept. The repertoire metrics were Shannon diversity, evenness, clonality (calculated as one minus evenness), and diversity profiles parameterized by alpha from 0 to 5. The IGoR algorithm was used to calculate generation probabilities of clones in the paired pre- and post-chemotherapy samples. TCRdb passed the public sequencing reads through fastp at Q25 and MiXCR, retaining productive beta sequences. Under each unique CDR3 protein, matching rows form one entry showing the most common genes and DNA. V and J calls and clone size were set by TCRdb, not the authors. The sample table holds more than 10,000 distinct CDR3 sequences, of which over 20% were seen once. The leading ten clones occupy around 5.8% of the sample.

This sample is drawn from a study of T cell repertoires in aging, cancer and after chemotherapy (dated by TCRdb to between 2018 and 2021). Regarding the study in general: Donors spanned six age groups from 30 or younger to 70 or older, with at least three individuals per group. Healthy donor control TCR repertoires were recorded over several months to years and showed clear clonal overlap across re-sampling. Approximately 8.4 million TCR reads were contained in the full dataset. To examine immunoaging and T cell reconstitution after chemotherapy, the study profiled TCR beta repertoires in peripheral blood from healthy donors and cancer patients. Alongside 95 to 100 healthy donors serving as a reference group, the cohort included some 220 cancer patients, of whom about 94 had hematological cancers and some 130 had solid cancers.

Paper-wide results and their limitations: Compared with age-matched healthy donors, untreated patients with hematological or solid cancers had significantly lower TCR diversity and higher clonality in blood. In healthy donors, the decline in TCR diversity with age was mainly explained by loss of richness, whereas in cancer patients loss of evenness was also found to contribute. Median generation probability increased over the chemotherapy interval in both cancer cohorts, suggesting repertoire reconstitution through rebound thymic output. It was noted by the authors that conclusions about immunological memory after chemotherapy cannot be drawn from the repertoire data.

The specimen was blood. The sequence was collected from a human donor in good health. Recombination joined TRBV5-8 with TRBJ1-4; no confident D gene assignment can be made. The sequenced DNA is TGTGCCAGCAGCTTAGGAGTCGGGAGTGAAAAACTGTTTTTT. This encodes CASSLGVGSEKLFF.